The 2 T cell receptor beta chains given below trace back to one sample, sequenced in a study of T-cell reconstitution after alpha-beta-depleted transplantation in children. Unique molecular identifiers were incorporated into the prepared TCRbeta library. Using its own MiXCR run on the PCR reads, TCRdb lists one record per CDR3 protein. This table has some 140,000 distinct CDR3 sequences, 9.5% to 10% appearing once. The sample was PBMCs, mostly from graft donor cells, taken 180 days after TCRalphabeta/CD19-depleted stem cell transplant. The receptors shown here come from a girl under three years old who had a stem cell transplant for combined immunodeficiency, so the T cells may come from the graft donor.

The chain recombines TRBV6-4 with TRBJ1-6, with no clear D. This CDR3 has 16 residues. Germline-derived CDR1 and CDR2 are MRHNA and SNTAGT. Trimming removed 0 bases from V and 10 bases from J, with 16 bases in between. The DNA for the CDR3 is TGTGCCAGCAGTGACTCGAGTCGGCAGGAGTACTCACCCCTCCACTTT. This encodes CASSDSSRQEYSPLHF.

This clonotype occurred a few times. The V call is TRBV29-1, the J call TRBJ1-1, with D unresolved. Germline CDR1 SQVTM, CDR2 ANQGSEA. The CDR3 loop spans 12 amino acids. The chain's CDR3 is CRAGVGNTEAFF. The CDR3, as DNA: TGCAGGGCCGGGGTAGGGAACACTGAAGCTTTCTTT.